The 14 T cell receptor beta chains listed next were all sequenced from one sample in a study of T cell changes during pregnancy in multiple sclerosis. Measured with immunoSEQ multiplex PCR; TCRdb has only the in-frame clones, and not every one. Of around 60,000 clones listed, 93% are singletons. The sample was CD4+ T cells from peripheral blood mononuclear cells, taken before pregnancy. The receptor set was obtained from a female donor with multiple sclerosis, enrolled in a pregnancy study.

In this sample, this clone turned up a few times. The chain couples TRBV29-1 to TRBJ2-3; 9 bases agree with TRBD2. CDR1 is SQVTM, CDR2 ANQGSEA, per germline. Trimming at V came to 3 bases and at J to 7 bases, leaving 11 bases not matched to a gene. The CDR3 sequence is 15 residues long. CDR3 region: CSVDSGSGSSNTQYF. The CDR3, as DNA: TGCAGCGTTGATTCTGGTAGCGGGAGTTCAAATACGCAGTATTTT.

This chain joins TRBV5-1 and TRBJ2-1; 11 positions match TRBD2. V lost 0 bases to trimming and J lost 6 bases; unmatched junction nucleotides: 5. Looked up from germline, CDR1 is SGHRS and CDR2 is YFSETQ. The CDR3 has 16 amino acids. The CDR3 DNA follows: TGCGCCAGCAGCTTGGGTGGGACTAGCGGAGGCAATGAGCAGTTCTTC. Translated: CASSLGGTSGGNEQFF.

The rearrangement links TRBV4-3 to TRBJ2-1; no clear D gene. Trimming shortened V by 0 bases and J by 2 bases, and 11 bases separated the two germline ends. The CDR3 length is 16 residues. Germline values: CDR1 LGHNA, CDR2 YSLEER. This CDR3 is CASSQERLEAYNEQFF. CDR3 nucleotide sequence: TGCGCCAGCAGCCAAGAGCGCCTAGAGGCCTACAATGAGCAGTTCTTC.

The chain combines TRBV6-1 with TRBJ2-1; TRBD2 agrees at 7 bases. Trimming removed 4 bases from V and 2 bases from J; junction bases left unmatched: 2. Per germline, CDR1 MNHNS and CDR2 SASEGT. The CDR3 runs to 14 residues. CDR3 in DNA: TGTGCCAGCAGTGCAAGCGGGACCTACAATGAGCAGTTCTTC. As protein: CASSASGTYNEQFF.

V and J are TRBV15 and TRBJ2-5; D is possibly TRBD2 (6 bases). Germline loops: CDR1 LNHNV, CDR2 YYDKDF (reference sequence). Trimming removed 6 bases at V and 3 bases at J, with 23 bases between. CDR3 length: 17 amino acids. The CDR3 nucleotides are TGTGCCACCAGGCTTGTTACGGGAGCGCGTTTTAAAGAGACCCAGTACTTC. It codes for CATRLVTGARFKETQYF.

This clone appeared a single time. The chain is built from TRBV6-1 and TRBJ1-6; tentative D call: TRBD1 (5 bases). The V end was cut by 0 bases, the J end by 18 bases, with 12 bases between. The CDR3 runs to 12 residues. The V gene's germline CDR1 is MNHNS and CDR2 SASEGT. In DNA form, the CDR3 reads TGTGCCAGCAGTGAAGCAGGGCAGGGTCGCCACTTT. Protein: CASSEAGQGRHF.

CDR3 sequence reads: CASSQGGKNTEAFF. CDR3 DNA: TGTGCCAGCAGCCAAGGGGGAAAGAACACTGAAGCTTTCTTT. The J gene is TRBJ1-1, the V gene TRBV7-9, with D perhaps matching TRBD1 (6 bases). This CDR3 has 14 residues. Germline lookup yields CDR1 SEHNR and CDR2 FQNEAQ (reference sequence). Trimming stripped 5 bases from V and 1 base from J, with 11 bases between.

The chain links TRBV6-1 to TRBJ1-5; the D gene is possibly TRBD1 (6 bases). Germline CDR1 and CDR2: MNHNS and SASEGT. Between the trimmed V and J ends, which lost 7 bases and 7 bases, there was a span of 17 bases. The CDR3 extends over 14 amino acids. The CDR3 protein is CASTRDVGGQPQHF. CDR3 nucleotide sequence: TGTGCCAGCACCCGGGACGTAGGGGGACAGCCCCAGCATTTT.

The chain combines TRBV6-1 with TRBJ1-1, with TRBD1 matching over 8 bases. The germline gives CDR1 MNHNS, CDR2 SASEGT. The CDR3 is 15 amino acids. V shed 6 bases, J shed 8 bases, and the junction held 14 bases outside the gene matches. The CDR3 here is CASRQGGTGNSEAFF. The CDR3 bases are TGTGCCAGCAGACAGGGGGGTACAGGGAATTCCGAAGCTTTCTTT.

The rearrangement uses TRBV13 and TRBJ1-4, with a possible D match to TRBD1 (6 bases). The germline CDR1 and CDR2 sequences are PRHDT and FYEKMQ (reference sequence). This CDR3 contains 15 residues. V shed 5 bases and J shed 7 bases, with 17 bases lying between them. The CDR3 spells CASSGRQARVEKLFF. CDR3 bases: TGTGCCAGCAGCGGAAGACAGGCTCGAGTTGAAAAACTGTTTTTT.

V gene TRBV19 combines with J gene TRBJ2-1; 7 positions agree with TRBD2. The trim removed 10 bases at V and 8 bases at J, leaving 11 bases unmatched. Germline loops: CDR1 LNHDA, CDR2 SQIVND (reference sequence). The CDR3 is 13 amino acids. This CDR3 is CATLGEGFHEQFF. DNA for the CDR3: TGTGCCACCCTAGGGGAGGGCTTTCATGAGCAGTTCTTC.

V usage is TRBV7-3 and J usage is TRBJ2-5, with D tentatively TRBD1 (5 bases). Trimming took 5 bases from V and 5 from J, leaving 12 bases between them. The germline gives CDR1 SGHTA, CDR2 FQGTGA. This CDR3 is built from 13 residues. This CDR3 reads CASSQFQGETQYF. The CDR3 region has the DNA TGTGCCAGCAGCCAATTCCAGGGTGAGACCCAGTACTTC.

V is TRBV6-8 and J is TRBJ2-2; perhaps TRBD2 as D (5 bases). This CDR3 comprises 10 residues. Per the germline V gene, CDR1 is MNHGY and CDR2 is SAAAGT. Trimming cost V 11 bases and J 6 bases, with 7 bases left between them. The CDR3 bases are TGTGCCGGCGGGTCCGGGGAGCTGTTTTTT. This translates into CAGGSGELFF.

This chain links TRBV9 with TRBJ2-5, with 7 bases that match TRBD1. Germline CDR1 SGDLS, CDR2 YYNGEE. This CDR3 comprises 15 residues. Trimming cost V 0 bases and J 5 bases; bases outside gene matches: 7. The CDR3 protein is CASSVDGGQIETQYF. CDR3 nucleotide sequence: TGTGCCAGCAGCGTAGATGGGGGACAGATCGAGACCCAGTACTTC.